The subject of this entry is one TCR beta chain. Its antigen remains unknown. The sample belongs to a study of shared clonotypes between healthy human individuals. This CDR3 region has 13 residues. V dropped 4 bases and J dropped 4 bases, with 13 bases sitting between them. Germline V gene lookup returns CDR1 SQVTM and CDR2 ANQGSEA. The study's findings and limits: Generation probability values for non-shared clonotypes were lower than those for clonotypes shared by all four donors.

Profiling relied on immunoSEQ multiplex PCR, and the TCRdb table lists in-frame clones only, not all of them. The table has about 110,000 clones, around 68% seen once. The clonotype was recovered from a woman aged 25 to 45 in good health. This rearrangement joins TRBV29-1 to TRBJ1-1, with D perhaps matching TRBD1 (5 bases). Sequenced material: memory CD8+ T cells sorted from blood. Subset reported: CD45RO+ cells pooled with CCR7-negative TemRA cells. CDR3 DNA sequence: TGCAGCGTTGGATTTGGGGGTGGCACTGAAGCTTTCTTT. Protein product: CSVGFGGGTEAFF.